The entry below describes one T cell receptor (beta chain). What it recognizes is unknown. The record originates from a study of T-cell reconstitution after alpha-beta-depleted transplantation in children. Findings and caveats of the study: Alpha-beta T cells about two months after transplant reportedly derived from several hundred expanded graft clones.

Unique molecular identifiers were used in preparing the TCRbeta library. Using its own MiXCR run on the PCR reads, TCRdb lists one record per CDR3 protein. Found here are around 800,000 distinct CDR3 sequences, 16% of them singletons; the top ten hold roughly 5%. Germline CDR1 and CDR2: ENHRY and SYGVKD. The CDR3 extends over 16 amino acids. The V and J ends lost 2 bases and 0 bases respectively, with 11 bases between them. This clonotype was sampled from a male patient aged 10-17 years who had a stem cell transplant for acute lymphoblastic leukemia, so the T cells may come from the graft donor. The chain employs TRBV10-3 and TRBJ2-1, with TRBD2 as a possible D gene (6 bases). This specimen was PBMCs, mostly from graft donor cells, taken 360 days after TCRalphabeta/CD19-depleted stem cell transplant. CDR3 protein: CAISEPRLVSYNEQFF. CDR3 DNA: TGTGCCATCAGTGAGCCGCGACTAGTCTCCTACAATGAGCAGTTCTTC.